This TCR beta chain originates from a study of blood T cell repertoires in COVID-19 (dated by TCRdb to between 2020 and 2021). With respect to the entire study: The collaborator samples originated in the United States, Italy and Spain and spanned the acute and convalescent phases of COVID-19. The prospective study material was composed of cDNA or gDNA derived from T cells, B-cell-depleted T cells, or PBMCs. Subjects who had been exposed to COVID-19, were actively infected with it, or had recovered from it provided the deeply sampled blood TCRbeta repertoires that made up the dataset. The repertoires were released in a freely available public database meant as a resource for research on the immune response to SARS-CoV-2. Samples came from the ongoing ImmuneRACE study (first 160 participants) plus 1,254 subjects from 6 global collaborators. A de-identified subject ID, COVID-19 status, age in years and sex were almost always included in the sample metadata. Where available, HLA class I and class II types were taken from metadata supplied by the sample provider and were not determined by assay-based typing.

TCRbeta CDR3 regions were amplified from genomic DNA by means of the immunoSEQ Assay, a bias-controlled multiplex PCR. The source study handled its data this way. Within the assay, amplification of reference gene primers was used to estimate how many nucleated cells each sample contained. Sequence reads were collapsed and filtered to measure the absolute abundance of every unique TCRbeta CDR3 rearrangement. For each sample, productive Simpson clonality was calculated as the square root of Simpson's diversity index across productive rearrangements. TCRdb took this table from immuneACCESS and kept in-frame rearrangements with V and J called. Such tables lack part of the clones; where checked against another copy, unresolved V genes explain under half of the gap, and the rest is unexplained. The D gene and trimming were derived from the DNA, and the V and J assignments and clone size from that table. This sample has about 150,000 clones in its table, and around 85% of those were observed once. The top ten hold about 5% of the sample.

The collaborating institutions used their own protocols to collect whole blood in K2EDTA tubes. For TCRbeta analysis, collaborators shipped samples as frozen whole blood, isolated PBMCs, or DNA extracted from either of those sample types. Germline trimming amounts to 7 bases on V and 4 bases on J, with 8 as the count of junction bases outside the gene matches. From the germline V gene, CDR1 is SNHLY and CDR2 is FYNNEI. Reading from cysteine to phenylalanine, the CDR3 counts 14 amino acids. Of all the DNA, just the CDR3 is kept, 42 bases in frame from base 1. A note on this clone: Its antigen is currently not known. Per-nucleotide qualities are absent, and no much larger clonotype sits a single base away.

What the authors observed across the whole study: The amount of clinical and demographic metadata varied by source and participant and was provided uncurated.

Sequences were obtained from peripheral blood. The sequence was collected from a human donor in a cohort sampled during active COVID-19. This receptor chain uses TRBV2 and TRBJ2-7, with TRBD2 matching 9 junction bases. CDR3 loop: CASKEGLATYEQYF. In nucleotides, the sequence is TGTGCCAGCAAGGAAGGACTAGCGACTTACGAGCAGTACTTC. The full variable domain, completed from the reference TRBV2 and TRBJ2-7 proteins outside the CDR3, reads EPEVTQTPSHQVTQMGQEVILRCVPISNHLYFYWYRQILGQKVEFLVSFYNNEISEKSEIFDDQFSVERPDGSNFTLKIRSTKLEDSAMYFCASKEGLATYEQYFGPGTRLTVT.